The 9 T cell receptor beta chains reported below all come from one sample, sequenced in a study of blood T cell repertoires in COVID-19. This table comes from immunoSEQ multiplex PCR, and its TCRdb copy is limited to in-frame clones, with some not included. The sample gives approximately 250,000 clones, approximately 84% of which show up once; roughly 8.6% is in the top ten. Sequencing was performed on peripheral blood. All receptors come from a human donor in a cohort sampled during active COVID-19.

This clone was detected only once. This chain uses TRBV3-1 (or the pseudogene TRBV3-2) with TRBJ1-2; 8 bases are shared with TRBD1. This CDR3 has 14 amino acids. Germline values: CDR1 LGHDT, CDR2 YNNKEL (reference sequence). Losses at the gene ends were 5 bases for V and 8 bases for J; bases not matched to a gene: 10. The CDR3, as DNA: TGTGCCAGCAGCGCTGGAGGGACAGGAGGAGGCTACACCTTC. It encodes CASSAGGTGGGYTF.

The chain uses TRBV5-1 and TRBJ2-5; 13 bases align to TRBD2. V gave up 4 bases and J gave up 4 bases; unmatched junction bases: 4. The CDR3 has 15 residues. CDR1 SGHRS and CDR2 YFSETQ come from the germline V gene. In DNA form, the CDR3 reads TGCGCCAGCAGCCCGGGACTAGCGGGACCAGAGACCCAGTACTTC. Translating it yields CASSPGLAGPETQYF.

V is TRBV27 and J is TRBJ1-1, with 7 bases that match TRBD1. The V and J ends lost 9 bases and 1 base, in that order; junction bases with no gene match: 11. There are 15 residues in the CDR3. The germline V gene encodes CDR1 MNHEY and CDR2 SMNVEV (reference sequence). The CDR3 sequence: CASHKQGIENTEAFF. The CDR3 nucleotides read TGTGCCAGTCACAAACAGGGGATAGAGAACACTGAAGCTTTCTTT.

J is TRBJ2-5 and V is TRBV5-6; the D gene is possibly TRBD2 (5 bases). Germline CDR1 is SGHDT and CDR2 is YYEEEE. CDR3 length: 14 amino acids. Trimming shortened V by 0 bases and J by 5 bases, and 11 bases separated the two germline ends. This chain's CDR3 is CASSLGPERETQYF. The CDR3 DNA follows: TGTGCCAGCAGCTTGGGTCCGGAGCGGGAGACCCAGTACTTC.

The gene calls are TRBV15 and TRBJ2-3; tentative D call: TRBD1 (6 bases). Germline-derived CDR1 and CDR2 are LNHNV and YYDKDF (reference sequence). The ends were cut back, 0 bases at V and 0 bases at J, with 13 bases in the middle. This CDR3 has 17 amino acids. The CDR3 bases are TGTGCCACCAGCAGAGATTTTGGGGGCTCTAGCACAGATACGCAGTATTTT. Translation: CATSRDFGGSSTDTQYF.

The J gene is TRBJ2-7, the V gene TRBV4-1, with TRBD1 identical over 9 bases. The V gene's germline CDR1 is MGHRA and CDR2 YSYEKL. V lost 1 base, J lost 4 bases, and 5 bases stayed unmatched. The CDR3 covers 15 residues. The CDR3: CASSQVRTGAYEQYF. The CDR3 DNA reads as TGCGCCAGCAGCCAAGTCAGGACAGGGGCTTACGAGCAGTACTTC.

The chain combines TRBV29-1 with TRBJ2-1, with 7 bases matching TRBD2. CDR3 length equals 16 residues. V gave up 1 base and J gave up 0 bases; unmatched junction bases: 6. Germline CDR1 reads SQVTM; CDR2 reads ANQGSEA. As DNA, the CDR3 is TGCAGCGTTGAAGCTAGCGGCCCCCGCTCCTACAATGAGCAGTTCTTC. It codes for CSVEASGPRSYNEQFF.

This rearrangement joins TRBV3-1 (or the pseudogene TRBV3-2) to TRBJ2-2; 9 positions agree with TRBD1. The J segment lost 3 bases and the V segment lost 1 base, leaving 9 bases of the junction unmatched. Germline values: CDR1 LGHDT, CDR2 YNNKEL (reference sequence). The CDR3 runs 18 residues. CDR3 nucleotides: TGTGCCAGCAGCCAAGCTCTGGGACAGGGCCGGGACACCGGGGAGCTGTTTTTT. Protein product: CASSQALGQGRDTGELFF.

This sequence joins TRBV5-1 and TRBJ2-7; perhaps TRBD1 as D (6 bases). The V gene's germline CDR1 is SGHRS and CDR2 YFSETQ. Trimming shortened V by 4 bases and J by 3 bases, and 14 bases separated the two germline ends. The CDR3 runs 14 residues. CDR3 amino acids: CASSVQGIIYEQYF. The DNA for the CDR3 is TGCGCCAGCAGCGTACAGGGCATAATCTACGAGCAGTACTTC.